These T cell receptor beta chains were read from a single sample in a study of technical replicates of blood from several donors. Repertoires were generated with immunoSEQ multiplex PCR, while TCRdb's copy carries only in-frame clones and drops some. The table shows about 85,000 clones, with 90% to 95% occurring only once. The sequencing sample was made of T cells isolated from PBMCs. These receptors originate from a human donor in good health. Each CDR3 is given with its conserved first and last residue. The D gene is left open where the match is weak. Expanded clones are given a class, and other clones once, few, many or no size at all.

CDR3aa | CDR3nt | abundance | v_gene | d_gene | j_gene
CASGTSETYEQYF | TGTGCCAGCGGGACTAGCGAGACCTACGAGCAGTACTTC | NA | TRBV28 | TRBD2 | TRBJ2-7
CSLYRPGNTEAFF | TGCAGCCTATACCGCCCGGGAAACACTGAAGCTTTCTTT | few | TRBV29-1 | NA | TRBJ1-1
CASSQDSRGDTGELFF | TGCGCCAGCAGCCAAGACTCGCGGGGGGACACCGGGGAGCTGTTTTTT | NA | TRBV4-1 | TRBD2 | TRBJ2-2
CASSLWGEQNQPQHF | TGCGCCAGCAGCTTGTGGGGCGAACAAAATCAGCCCCAGCATTTT | NA | TRBV5-1 | NA | TRBJ1-5
CASTPGTGGEKLFF | TGTGCCAGCACCCCCGGGACAGGGGGTGAAAAACTGTTTTTT | NA | TRBV28 | TRBD1 | TRBJ1-4
CASSHEGRGNYGYTF | TGTGCCAGCAGCCATGAGGGCAGGGGTAACTATGGCTACACCTTC | once | TRBV14 | NA | TRBJ1-2
CAISAGGRGTEAFF | TGTGCCATCAGTGCCGGCGGCAGAGGCACTGAAGCTTTCTTT | NA | TRBV10-3 | NA | TRBJ1-1
CATSRVTGNQPQHF | TGTGCCACCAGCAGAGTAACAGGTAATCAGCCCCAGCATTTT | NA | TRBV15 | NA | TRBJ1-5
CASSLSGQGRIYTF | TGTGCCAGCAGTTTATCTGGGCAGGGTAGAATCTACACCTTC | once | TRBV27 | NA | TRBJ1-2
CASSLLAGGGDEQFF | TGTGCCAGCAGCTTACTAGCGGGGGGAGGCGATGAGCAGTTCTTC | once | TRBV7-8 | TRBD2 | TRBJ2-1
CASRLRDYSYEQYF | TGTGCCAGCAGGCTTAGGGACTACTCCTACGAGCAGTACTTC | once | TRBV11-3 | TRBD2 | TRBJ2-7
CASSFGTGEGAGELFF | TGCGCCAGCAGCTTCGGGACAGGGGAAGGAGCCGGGGAGCTGTTTTTT | NA | TRBV5-1 | TRBD1 | TRBJ2-2
CASTDLGPSGGIYEQYF | TGTGCCAGCACTGATCTTGGGCCTAGCGGGGGAATCTACGAGCAGTACTTC | NA | TRBV27 | TRBD2 | TRBJ2-7
CATQSGEETQYF | TGTGCCACCCAGTCGGGGGAAGAGACCCAGTACTTC | NA | TRBV15 | NA | TRBJ2-5
CASSLYQTGTLDQPQHF | TGTGCCAGCAGTTTATATCAGACAGGTACATTGGATCAGCCCCAGCATTTT | NA | TRBV27 | NA | TRBJ1-5
CASSPTGRAEQYF | TGTGCCAGCAGCCCCACCGGGAGGGCCGAGCAGTACTTC | NA | TRBV11-2 | TRBD2 | TRBJ2-7
CASSVRTGLNDNEQFF | TGTGCCAGCAGCGTTCGGACAGGCCTGAACGACAATGAGCAGTTCTTC | NA | TRBV9 | TRBD1 | TRBJ2-1
CASSPGDTGELFF | TGTGCCAGCAGTCCGGGGGACACCGGGGAGCTGTTTTTT | NA | TRBV6-4 | NA | TRBJ2-2
CASSVTGVGTEAFF | TGTGCCAGCAGTGTGACAGGGGTGGGGACTGAAGCTTTCTTT | NA | TRBV2 | TRBD1 | TRBJ1-1
CASSGQGYEQYF | TGCGCCAGCAGTGGACAGGGCTACGAGCAGTACTTC | NA | TRBV10-1 | TRBD1 | TRBJ2-7
CASSLRGDRYQHF | TGTGCCAGCAGCCTCAGGGGGGACAGGTACCAGCATTTT | few | TRBV7-7 | TRBD1 | TRBJ1-5
CASSVGATDTQYF | TGTGCCAGCAGCGTGGGGGCCACAGATACGCAGTATTTT | NA | TRBV9 | NA | TRBJ2-3
CASSPWVTGSSEAFF | TGCGCCAGCAGCCCTTGGGTGACAGGGTCGAGTGAAGCTTTCTTT | NA | TRBV5-1 | TRBD1 | TRBJ1-1
CASSAGTENQPQHF | TGTGCCAGCAGTGCCGGGACAGAAAATCAGCCCCAGCATTTT | NA | TRBV6-1 | TRBD1 | TRBJ1-5
CATKQGNNEQFF | TGTGCCACGAAGCAGGGTAACAATGAGCAGTTCTTC | NA | TRBV6-5 | NA | TRBJ2-1
CASSLGDSFLGSPLHF | TGCGCCAGCAGCTTGGGGGACAGCTTTCTTGGATCACCCCTCCACTTT | NA | TRBV5-1 | TRBD1 | TRBJ1-6
CASTEREGQYF | TGTGCCAGCACCGAGCGCGAGGGGCAGTACTTC | NA | TRBV2 | NA | TRBJ2-7
CASSPYPGTQATNEKLFF | TGCGCCAGCAGCCCATACCCCGGGACACAAGCAACTAATGAAAAACTGTTTTTT | NA | TRBV5-1 | NA | TRBJ1-4
CASSELGSGYNEQFF | TGTGCCAGCAGTGAATTGGGTAGCGGATACAATGAGCAGTTCTTC | NA | TRBV6-1 | NA | TRBJ2-1
CASRLQGDHYGYTF | TGTGCCAGCAGACTACAGGGGGATCACTATGGCTACACCTTC | NA | TRBV2 | TRBD1 | TRBJ1-2
CASSPTLAENTEAFF | TGTGCCAGCAGCCCCACTCTTGCGGAGAACACTGAAGCTTTCTTT | NA | TRBV28 | NA | TRBJ1-1
CSVELAGGSDNEQFF | TGCAGCGTTGAACTAGCGGGGGGGTCTGACAATGAGCAGTTCTTC | NA | TRBV29-1 | TRBD2 | TRBJ2-1
CAISGQSGGHQETQYF | TGTGCCATCAGTGGCCAGAGCGGGGGGCACCAAGAGACCCAGTACTTC | NA | TRBV10-3 | TRBD2 | TRBJ2-5
CASGGGRPQHF | TGTGCCAGTGGTGGAGGGAGGCCCCAGCATTTT | NA | TRBV19 | NA | TRBJ1-5
CASSRGTGAHYNEQFF | TGTGCCAGCAGTCGCGGGACAGGGGCCCATTACAATGAGCAGTTCTTC | NA | TRBV28 | TRBD1 | TRBJ2-1
CASSTHPSTGNYGYTF | TGTGCCAGCAGCACCCACCCATCTACAGGAAACTATGGCTACACCTTC | NA | TRBV28 | NA | TRBJ1-2
CASSRTGAATDTQYF | TGTGCCAGCAGTCGGACAGGGGCCGCCACAGATACGCAGTATTTT | NA | TRBV28 | TRBD1 | TRBJ2-3